The entry that follows covers one T cell receptor beta chain sequence. No antigen is known for it. This sample is drawn from a study of immune evolution from preneoplasia to lung adenocarcinoma. Findings and limits, study-wide: Top clone frequencies peaked in normal lung, apparently declining through invasive adenocarcinoma.

This CDR3 has 17 residues. V shed 4 bases, J shed 6 bases, and the junction held 14 bases outside the gene matches. CDR1 LGHNT and CDR2 FRNRAP come from the germline V gene. Data came from immunoSEQ multiplex PCR; TCRdb stores just in-frame clones and leaves some out. The repertoire holds about 6,100 clones, with 80% to 90% as singletons. Patient tissue came from resections in Japan or China, 2014–2017. Each case's diagnosis was confirmed by two pathologists on H&E. The sample comprised FFPE adjacent normal lung tissue. The chain couples TRBV12-5 to TRBJ2-7; 11 positions agree with TRBD2. This TCR was recovered from a donor aged 70 or over with lung adenocarcinoma. CDR3 region: CASGSTSGDRASIEQYF. Here the CDR3 DNA reads TGTGCTAGTGGTTCGACTAGCGGGGATAGGGCCTCTATCGAGCAGTACTTC.